What follows are 2 T cell receptor beta chains derived from one specimen sequenced in a study of identical twins. TCRdb processed the 5' RACE reads anew with MiXCR; each CDR3 protein has one entry. Of a few hundred thousand distinct CDR3 sequences in the sample, around 24% were seen once. The same data also went into a second study, on T cells expressing NK-cell markers.

Sequences were obtained from CD4+ T cells sorted from blood. These receptors all stem from a woman between 18 and 30 years old in good health.

As concerns this clonotype: One junction end disagrees with the germline gene, perhaps due to a read error. CDR3 in DNA: TGTGCCACCAGTGCCAGCGGGAGGGGAGATACGCAGTATTTT. Protein sequence: CATSASGRGDTQYF. The gene calls are TRBV6-1 and TRBJ2-3; TRBD2 aligns across 10 bases. Germline V gene sequence: CDR1 MNHNS, CDR2 SASEGT. CDR3 size: 14 residues.

This chain connects TRBV7-2 to TRBJ2-1; no clear D gene. The CDR3 is 15 residues long. Germline V gene data show CDR1 as SGHTA and CDR2 as FQGNSA. V shed 8 bases and J shed 0 bases, with 14 bases lying between them. The CDR3 coding sequence is TGTGCCAGCTATGACCGGGCCGGCTCCTACAATGAGCAGTTCTTC. Translating it yields CASYDRAGSYNEQFF.